This T cell receptor (beta chain) derives from a study of beta chain features in type 1 diabetes. The CDR3 has 14 amino acids. V gave up 4 bases and J gave up 5 bases, with 12 bases separating them. Germline values: CDR1 SEHNR, CDR2 FQNEAQ (reference sequence). The authors reverse transcribed all of the isolated RNA, so sequencing captured expressed TCRB transcripts. Sequencing used immunoSEQ multiplex PCR; TCRdb keeps in-frame clones, though not all of them. The data contain some 410,000 clones, 9.5% to 12% of them singletons. This clone appeared a few times. J is TRBJ1-5 and V is TRBV7-9; no reliable D call. The receptor's source is a woman in her late teens or twenties in good health. Source material: naive CD4+ T cells from blood. Written as DNA, the CDR3 is TGTGCCAGCAGCTCCCACCCCACCTATCAGCCCCAGCATTTT. Residues: CASSSHPTYQPQHF.